Sequencing of this T cell receptor beta chain was carried out in a study of brain T cells in children with intractable seizures. Using immunoSEQ multiplex PCR, the repertoire was profiled, and TCRdb retains in-frame clones only, with some absent. The sample records fewer than 150,000 clones, around 94% being singletons. Surgery cases with the highest brain T cell transcript signatures were chosen for sequencing. This clone was seen a few times. The antigen remains unidentified. Trimming pared 5 bases from V and 0 bases from J, leaving 8 bases between. CDR1 and CDR2 (germline): LGHNA, YNFKEQ. The CDR3 loop spans 15 amino acids. General study results and limits: Viral specificity was inferred only from CDR3 similarity; HCMV serostatus was unknown. Clones missing pre-surgery may reflect undersampling of that blood sample.

The source material was peripheral blood, sampled at surgery. The clonotype comes from a boy younger than two with hemimegalencephaly and intractable seizures. V gene TRBV4-2 combines with J gene TRBJ2-6, with a tentative D call TRBD1 (6 bases). This chain's CDR3 is CASSSRGSGANVLTF. CDR3 nucleotide sequence: TGTGCCAGCAGCTCCAGGGGCTCTGGGGCCAACGTCCTGACTTTC.